The 2 T cell receptor beta chains in this list originate from one sample, sequenced in a study of long-term antiretroviral therapy in people with HIV. Assay version v3.0 of immunoSEQ was used, and it was run at survey level. This table comes from immunoSEQ multiplex PCR, and its TCRdb copy is limited to in-frame clones, with some not included. This table has around 13,000 clones, 83% appearing once. Sample: unsorted PBMCs, taken 3.4 years after starting antiretroviral therapy. These receptor sequences come from a man in his forties with HIV.

The chain employs TRBV5-1 and TRBJ1-2, with 9 bases aligning to TRBD1. Trimming at V came to 0 bases and at J to 5 bases, leaving 8 bases not matched to a gene. The CDR3 is made up of 16 amino acids. Looked up from germline, CDR1 is SGHRS and CDR2 is YFSETQ. CDR3 loop: CASSLAVLGQGYGYTF. In DNA, the CDR3 is TGCGCCAGCAGCTTGGCCGTTTTAGGACAGGGGTATGGCTACACCTTC.

This clone was found a few times. J is TRBJ2-5 and V is TRBV28; D ambiguous. Trimming removed 7 bases from V and 4 bases from J, with 7 bases in between. The CDR3 is 11 residues long. Germline assignment: CDR1 MDHEN and CDR2 SYDVKM. Written as DNA, the CDR3 is TGTGCCAGCAACAGAGGAGAGACCCAGTACTTC. Translating gives CASNRGETQYF.